Listed below are T cell receptor beta chains from one sample, sequenced in a study of OX40 agonist ivuxolimab in advanced cancers. Measured with immunoSEQ multiplex PCR; TCRdb has only the in-frame clones, and not every one. The table has 65,000 to 80,000 clones, roughly 90% seen once. The sample in question was CD4+ or CD8+ T cells sorted from blood, obtained in a trial of the OX40 agonist ivuxolimab. All receptors derive from an adult with an advanced solid tumor such as melanoma, head and neck, liver or kidney cancer. Both conserved end residues are trimmed from each CDR3. Clone size appears in some rows only: once, few, many, or a class for an expanded clone.

V gene: TRBV4-3
clone size: .
J gene: TRBJ1-6
CDR3 protein: ASSPGRDRYNSPLH

V gene: TRBV5-8
clone size: .
J gene: TRBJ2-7
CDR3 protein: ASSLGTGAYEQY

V gene: TRBV9
clone size: .
J gene: TRBJ1-2
CDR3 protein: ASSVEKSGGNYGYT

V gene: TRBV30
clone size: .
J gene: TRBJ2-1
CDR3 protein: AWKWGQLF

V gene: TRBV19
clone size: .
J gene: TRBJ1-2
CDR3 protein: ATLGQGGGLNYGYT

V gene: TRBV5-1
clone size: .
J gene: TRBJ1-6
CDR3 protein: ASSLVGSSYNSPLH

V gene: TRBV19
clone size: .
J gene: TRBJ2-7
CDR3 protein: ASSIQRTGEGYEQY

V gene: TRBV2
clone size: .
J gene: TRBJ2-1
CDR3 protein: ASIRDSGGSSYNEQF

V gene: TRBV27
clone size: .
J gene: TRBJ2-7
CDR3 protein: ATSTGSTYEQY

V gene: TRBV5-6
clone size: .
J gene: TRBJ2-5
CDR3 protein: ASSLEQGIQETQY

V gene: TRBV10-2
clone size: .
J gene: TRBJ2-2
CDR3 protein: ASSGTSGGTGELF

V gene: TRBV4-1
clone size: .
J gene: TRBJ2-3
CDR3 protein: ASSQVPGQVSTDTQY

V gene: TRBV6-6
clone size: .
J gene: TRBJ1-2
CDR3 protein: ASSFGGDRTYGYT

V gene: TRBV11-2
clone size: .
J gene: TRBJ2-5
CDR3 protein: ASSLLAGEETQY

V gene: TRBV4-1
clone size: .
J gene: TRBJ2-3
CDR3 protein: ASSPPATADTQY

V gene: TRBV7-2
clone size: .
J gene: TRBJ1-4
CDR3 protein: ASSPGEKLF

V gene: TRBV5-1
clone size: .
J gene: TRBJ2-5
CDR3 protein: ASSPPSGGPETQY

V gene: TRBV6-5
clone size: .
J gene: TRBJ2-2
CDR3 protein: ASSGDRGPGELF

V gene: TRBV30
clone size: .
J gene: TRBJ1-5
CDR3 protein: AWSLGQGVQPQH

V gene: TRBV20-1
clone size: .
J gene: TRBJ2-1
CDR3 protein: SAGQGNEQF

V gene: TRBV27
clone size: .
J gene: TRBJ2-7
CDR3 protein: ASSSARAYYEQY

V gene: TRBV7-6
clone size: .
J gene: TRBJ2-7
CDR3 protein: ASSPRDSSYEQY

V gene: TRBV9
clone size: .
J gene: TRBJ2-7
CDR3 protein: ASIRHGLAGLVSYEQY

V gene: TRBV7-9
clone size: .
J gene: TRBJ2-7
CDR3 protein: ASSSGTSGGALSYEQY

V gene: TRBV19
clone size: .
J gene: TRBJ1-3
CDR3 protein: ASTTGVLGNTIY

V gene: TRBV9
clone size: .
J gene: TRBJ2-2
CDR3 protein: ASSVGGGNTGELF

V gene: TRBV19
clone size: once
J gene: TRBJ1-1
CDR3 protein: ASGTGAEITEAF

V gene: TRBV12-5
clone size: .
J gene: TRBJ2-7
CDR3 protein: ASGFAPPYEQY

V gene: TRBV5-1
clone size: .
J gene: TRBJ1-5
CDR3 protein: ASSPEVGGYPAQH

V gene: TRBV4-3
clone size: .
J gene: TRBJ2-5
CDR3 protein: ASSQAPGGPVETQY

V gene: TRBV5-4
clone size: .
J gene: TRBJ2-3
CDR3 protein: ASSLAVDTQY

V gene: TRBV27
clone size: .
J gene: TRBJ1-2
CDR3 protein: ASSLGGGGGYT

V gene: TRBV12-5
clone size: .
J gene: TRBJ2-1
CDR3 protein: ASGLPRTGSNEQF

V gene: TRBV27
clone size: .
J gene: TRBJ1-2
CDR3 protein: ASGPRLDGPGYT

V gene: TRBV13
clone size: .
J gene: TRBJ2-5
CDR3 protein: ASSPRLAGKETQY

V gene: TRBV5-6
clone size: .
J gene: TRBJ1-5
CDR3 protein: ASSTQGYQPQH

V gene: TRBV4-3
clone size: .
J gene: TRBJ2-7
CDR3 protein: ASSQTSTGSSYEQY

V gene: TRBV9
clone size: .
J gene: TRBJ1-6
CDR3 protein: ASSVQDFNSPLH

V gene: TRBV5-1
clone size: .
J gene: TRBJ1-2
CDR3 protein: ASSEGAVGYT

V gene: TRBV27
clone size: .
J gene: TRBJ1-1
CDR3 protein: ASSAGGRFTEAF

V gene: TRBV4-1
clone size: .
J gene: TRBJ2-7
CDR3 protein: ASSLLLAGLGDEQY

V gene: TRBV9
clone size: .
J gene: TRBJ2-7
CDR3 protein: ASSVRDSYKQY

V gene: TRBV10-3
clone size: .
J gene: TRBJ2-7
CDR3 protein: AIKAGGERYEQY

V gene: TRBV14
clone size: .
J gene: TRBJ2-2
CDR3 protein: ASSQDIAANTGELF

V gene: TRBV7-9
clone size: .
J gene: TRBJ1-5
CDR3 protein: ASSDSNQPQH

V gene: TRBV27
clone size: .
J gene: TRBJ2-1
CDR3 protein: ASRRPGLAEYNEQF

V gene: TRBV4-1
clone size: .
J gene: TRBJ1-5
CDR3 protein: ASSHGTVDQPQH

V gene: TRBV9
clone size: once
J gene: TRBJ1-2
CDR3 protein: ASSVGDRWSHYGYT

V gene: TRBV11-2
clone size: .
J gene: TRBJ1-2
CDR3 protein: ASSLIGGYT

V gene: TRBV27
clone size: .
J gene: TRBJ1-1
CDR3 protein: ASRQPFEGPAF

V gene: TRBV11-2
clone size: .
J gene: TRBJ1-1
CDR3 protein: ASSLYPLNTEAF

V gene: TRBV10-2
clone size: .
J gene: TRBJ2-7
CDR3 protein: ASRGTAGYEQY